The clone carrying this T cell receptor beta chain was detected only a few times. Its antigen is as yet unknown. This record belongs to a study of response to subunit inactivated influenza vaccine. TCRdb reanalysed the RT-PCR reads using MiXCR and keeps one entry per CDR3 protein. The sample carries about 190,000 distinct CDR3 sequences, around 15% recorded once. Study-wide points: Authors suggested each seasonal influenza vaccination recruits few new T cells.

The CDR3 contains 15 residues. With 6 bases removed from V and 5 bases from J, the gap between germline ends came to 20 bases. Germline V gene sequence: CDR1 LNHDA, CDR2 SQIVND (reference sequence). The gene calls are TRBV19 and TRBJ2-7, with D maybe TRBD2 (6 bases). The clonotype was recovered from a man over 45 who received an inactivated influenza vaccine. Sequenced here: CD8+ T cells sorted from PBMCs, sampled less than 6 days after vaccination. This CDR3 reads CASRRGGALADEQYF. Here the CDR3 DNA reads TGTGCCAGTAGACGTGGAGGGGCCCTTGCCGACGAGCAGTACTTC.